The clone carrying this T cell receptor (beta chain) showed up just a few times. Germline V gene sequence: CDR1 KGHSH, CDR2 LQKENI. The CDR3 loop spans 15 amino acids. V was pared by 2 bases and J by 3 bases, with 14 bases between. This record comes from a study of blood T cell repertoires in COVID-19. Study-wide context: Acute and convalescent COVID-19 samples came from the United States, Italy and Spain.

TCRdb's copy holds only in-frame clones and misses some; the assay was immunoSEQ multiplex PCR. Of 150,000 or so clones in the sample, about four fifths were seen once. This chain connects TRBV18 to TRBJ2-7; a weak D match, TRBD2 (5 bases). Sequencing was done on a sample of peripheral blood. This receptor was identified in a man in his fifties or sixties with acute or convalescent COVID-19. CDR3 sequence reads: CASSPGGGSLYEQYF. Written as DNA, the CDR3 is TGTGCCAGCTCACCAGGAGGTGGCAGCCTCTACGAGCAGTACTTC.